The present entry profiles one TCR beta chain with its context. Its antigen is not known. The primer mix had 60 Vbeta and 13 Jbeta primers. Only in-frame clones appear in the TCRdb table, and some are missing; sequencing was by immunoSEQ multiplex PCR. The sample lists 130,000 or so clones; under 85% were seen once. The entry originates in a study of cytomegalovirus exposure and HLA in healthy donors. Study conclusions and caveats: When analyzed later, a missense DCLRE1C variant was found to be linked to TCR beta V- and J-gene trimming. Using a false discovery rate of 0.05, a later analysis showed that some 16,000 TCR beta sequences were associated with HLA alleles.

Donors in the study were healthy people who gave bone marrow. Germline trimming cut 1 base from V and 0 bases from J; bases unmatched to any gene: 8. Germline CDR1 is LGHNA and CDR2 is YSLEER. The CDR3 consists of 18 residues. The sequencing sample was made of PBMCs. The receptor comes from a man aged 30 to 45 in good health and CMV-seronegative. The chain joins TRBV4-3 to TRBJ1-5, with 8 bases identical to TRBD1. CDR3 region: CASSQGAGGPYSNQPQHF. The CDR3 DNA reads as TGCGCCAGCAGCCAAGGGGCAGGGGGCCCGTATAGCAATCAGCCCCAGCATTTT.